One and the same sample provided the 21 T cell receptor beta chains below, sequenced in a study of T cell responses to AZD1222 COVID-19 vaccine. Assay used: immunoSEQ multiplex PCR; TCRdb lists only in-frame clones, some missing. The sample records 100,000 to 150,000 clones, 89% being singletons. The sample consisted of peripheral blood, taken on day 0 of AZD1222 vaccination. The receptors derive from an adult in good health.

This chain connects TRBV7-8 to TRBJ1-5, with D possibly TRBD1 on 5 matching bases. The CDR3 has 13 amino acids. Germline-derived CDR1 and CDR2 are SGHVS and FQNEAQ. Trimming stripped 8 bases from V and 4 bases from J, with 12 bases between. In DNA form, the CDR3 reads TGTGCCAGCGCCTTGGAGGGGAATCAGCCCCAGCATTTT. This codes for CASALEGNQPQHF. The whole variable domain, filled in from reference TRBV7-8 and TRBJ1-5, reads GAGVSQSPRYKVAKRGQDVALRCDPISGHVSLFWYQQALGQGPEFLTYFQNEAQLDKSGLPSDRFFAERPEGSVSTLKIQRTQQEDSAVYLCASALEGNQPQHFGDGTRLSIL.

The gene calls are TRBV6-5 and TRBJ1-2; D not resolved. The CDR3 sequence is 14 residues long. V was shortened by 0 bases and J by 1 base, with 6 bases between the two germline ends. The germline V gene has CDR1 MNHEY and CDR2 SVGAGI. CDR3: CASSYSSINYGYTF. The CDR3 DNA sequence: TGTGCCAGCAGTTACTCGTCCATTAACTATGGCTACACCTTC.

This chain connects TRBV1 to TRBJ2-1; TRBD2, the table's D call, lacks a check against the DNA. TRBV1 is labeled a pseudogene. This CDR3 region has 17 residues. The CDR3 coding sequence is TGCACCAGCCCGGACCCATTGACTAGCCCCCCCTACAATGAGCAGTTCTTC. Its translation is CTSPDPLTSPPYNEQFF.

The chain is built from TRBV18 and TRBJ2-2; TRBD1 agrees at 11 bases. The CDR3 length is 16 residues. Trimming took 4 bases from V and 4 from J; bases not matched to a gene: 5. Germline loops: CDR1 KGHSH, CDR2 LQKENI. The CDR3 here is CASSRRTGGTTGELFF. Here the CDR3 DNA reads TGTGCCAGCTCACGACGGACAGGGGGCACCACCGGGGAGCTGTTTTTT. The full variable domain, with the rest looked up from reference TRBV18 and TRBJ2-2, is NAGVMQNPRHLVRRRGQEARLRCSPMKGHSHVYWYRQLPEEGLKFMVYLQKENIIDESGMPKERFSAEFPKEGPSILRIQQVVRGDSAAYFCASSRRTGGTTGELFFGEGSRLTVL.

This chain connects TRBV7-8 to TRBJ1-6, with a tentative D call TRBD1 (5 bases). The CDR3 has 14 amino acids. Trimming shortened V by 4 bases and J by 5 bases, and 9 bases separated the two germline ends. Germline V CDR1 and CDR2: SGHVS, FQNEAQ. As DNA, the CDR3 is TGTGCCAGCAGCTCGACAGAAAATAATTCACCCCTCCACTTT. Translation: CASSSTENNSPLHF.

The chain has TRBV7-2 and TRBJ1-2; the D gene is possibly TRBD1 (5 bases). Per the germline V gene, CDR1 is SGHTA and CDR2 is FQGNSA. This CDR3 has 15 amino acids. Trimming removed 4 bases at V and 7 bases at J, with 19 bases between. CDR3 nucleotides: TGTGCCAGCAGCTCCCCCGGGACCCAAAGAGGTGGCTACACCTTC. Translation gives CASSSPGTQRGGYTF.

In nucleotides, the CDR3 is TGTGCCAGCAGCCAAGAGCTAGTCCAGGCCTATGGCTACACCTTC. This gives the protein CASSQELVQAYGYTF. The chain recombines TRBV4-2 with TRBJ1-2; D not certain. CDR3 length equals 15 residues. CDR1 is LGHNA, CDR2 YNFKEQ, per germline. The ends were cut back, 0 bases at V and 4 bases at J, with 12 bases in the middle.

The chain employs TRBV19 and TRBJ1-3; D call uncertain. The CDR3 has 14 amino acids. Germline V gives CDR1 LNHDA, CDR2 SQIVND (reference sequence). The ends were cut back, 7 bases at V and 0 bases at J, with 10 bases in the middle. CDR3 region: CASMGWLSGNTIYF. The CDR3 DNA reads as TGTGCCAGTATGGGGTGGCTCTCTGGAAACACCATATATTTT.

The chain links TRBV10-3 to TRBJ2-3; 7 bases are a match to TRBD1. In germline, CDR1 is ENHRY, CDR2 SYGVKD. With V trimmed by 5 bases and J by 0 bases, 11 bases remained unmatched. This CDR3 has 17 amino acids. This chain's CDR3 is CAISSPGQKSSTDTQYF. CDR3 in DNA: TGTGCCATCAGTTCTCCGGGACAGAAATCTAGCACAGATACGCAGTATTTT.

The chain is built from TRBV6-2 or TRBV6-3 and TRBJ2-1, with D possibly matching TRBD2 (6 bases). CDR1 is MNHEY and CDR2 is SVGEGT in the germline V gene. The CDR3 is 13 amino acids. Trimming shortened V by 3 bases and J by 6 bases, and 9 bases separated the two germline ends. The DNA of the CDR3 is TGTGCCAGCAGTTATGGAGGGCTCAATGAGCAGTTCTTC. As protein: CASSYGGLNEQFF.

The chain carries TRBV18 and TRBJ1-6, with 8 bases aligning to TRBD1. V shed 4 bases, J shed 2 bases, and the junction held 10 bases outside the gene matches. Germline V CDR1 and CDR2: KGHSH, LQKENI. The CDR3 spans 18 residues. CDR3 protein: CASSLSPTGVTYNSPLHF. As DNA, the CDR3 is TGTGCCAGCTCACTTTCTCCGACAGGGGTTACCTATAATTCACCCCTCCACTTT.

V and J are TRBV30 and TRBJ1-6; tentatively, D is TRBD1 (5 bases). The CDR3 spans 13 residues. Deletions cut 5 bases from V and 8 bases from J, with 13 bases between. Germline V gene sequence: CDR1 GTSNPN, CDR2 SVGIG (reference sequence). The CDR3 sequence is CAWDRDPYSPLHF. The CDR3 region has the DNA TGTGCCTGGGACCGGGACCCCTATTCACCCCTCCACTTT.

The genes are TRBV6-5 and TRBJ2-2; D might be TRBD2 (5 bases). V lost 7 bases and J 1 base, leaving 7 bases between the germline ends. CDR1 MNHEY and CDR2 SVGAGI come from the germline V gene. The CDR3 spans 13 residues. The CDR3 here is CASTSLNTGELFF. Written as DNA, the CDR3 is TGTGCCAGCACTAGCCTGAACACCGGGGAGCTGTTTTTT.

The chain couples TRBV7-2 to TRBJ1-2; 9 bases are shared with TRBD1. CDR3 length: 14 amino acids. V was pared by 5 bases and J by 4 bases, with 5 bases of the junction left unmatched. Germline CDR1 and CDR2: SGHTA and FQGNSA. The CDR3 sequence is CASSTDRGVYGYTF. CDR3 bases: TGTGCCAGCAGCACTGACAGGGGGGTCTATGGCTACACCTTC.

The V gene is TRBV6-2 or TRBV6-3, the J gene TRBJ1-6, with D maybe TRBD1 (6 bases). Germline CDR1 and CDR2: MNHEY and SVGEGT. The CDR3 is 15 amino acids. V lost 2 bases and J 8 bases, leaving 13 bases between the germline ends. CDR3 in amino acids: CASSYHTGRDSPLHF. The CDR3 region has the DNA TGTGCCAGCAGTTACCATACAGGGAGAGATTCACCCCTCCACTTT.

The CDR3 loop reads CASSQGSGGQPQHF. Written as DNA, the CDR3 is TGCGCCAGCAGCCAAGGTAGCGGCGGTCAGCCCCAGCATTTT. The gene calls are TRBV4-3 and TRBJ1-5; D is unclear. Trimming stripped 1 base from V and 6 bases from J, with 10 bases between. In germline, CDR1 is LGHNA, CDR2 YSLEER. This CDR3 has 14 residues.

This chain connects TRBV7-2 to TRBJ1-3; D call uncertain. Germline V gene sequence: CDR1 SGHTA, CDR2 FQGNSA. With 6 bases removed from V and 0 bases from J, the gap between germline ends came to 9 bases. The CDR3 sequence is 14 residues long. The CDR3 nucleotides are TGTGCCAGCAGTTTTGCCTACTCTGGAAACACCATATATTTT. It is translated as CASSFAYSGNTIYF. The whole variable domain, remainder taken from reference TRBV7-2 and TRBJ1-3, is GAGVSQSPSNKVTEKGKDVELRCDPISGHTALYWYRQSLGQGLEFLIYFQGNSAPDKSGLPSDRFSAERTGGSVSTLTIQRTQQEDSAVYLCASSFAYSGNTIYFGEGSWLTVV.

The chain joins TRBV11-3 to TRBJ2-1; D is ambiguous. CDR1 SGHNT and CDR2 YENEEA come from the germline V gene. CDR3 size: 13 residues. V gave up 1 base and J gave up 7 bases, with 8 bases separating them. CDR3 sequence (DNA): TGTGCCAGCAGCTTAGGTCCGGAAAATGAGCAGTTCTTC. Protein sequence: CASSLGPENEQFF.

V gene TRBV27 combines with J gene TRBJ1-1; D call uncertain. The CDR3 totals 9 residues. CDR1 and CDR2 from the germline V gene are MNHEY and SMNVEV (reference sequence). The CDR3 DNA is TGTGCTAACAACACTGAAGCTTTCTTT. Protein sequence: CANNTEAFF.

This clone is a singleton in its sample. This CDR3 reads CASSLSATNEKLFF. Written as DNA, the CDR3 is TGCGCCAGCAGCTTGAGTGCTACAAATGAAAAACTGTTTTTT. V gene TRBV5-1 combines with J gene TRBJ1-4; no clear D gene. From germline, CDR1 is SGHRS and CDR2 YFSETQ. V was shortened by 1 base and J by 5 bases, with 9 bases between the two germline ends. This CDR3 spans 14 amino acids. Drawing the rest from reference TRBV5-1 and TRBJ1-4, the complete variable domain is KAGVTQTPRYLIKTRGQQVTLSCSPISGHRSVSWYQQTPGQGLQFLFEYFSETQRNKGNFPGRFSGRQFSNSRSEMNVSTLELGDSALYLCASSLSATNEKLFFGSGTQLSVL.

The rearrangement links TRBV5-1 to TRBJ1-4, with D hard to call. Between the trimmed V and J ends, which lost 0 bases and 5 bases, there was a span of 14 bases. Germline V lookup: CDR1 SGHRS, CDR2 YFSETQ. The CDR3 is made up of 16 amino acids. The CDR3 here is CASSLGYRGANEKLFF. The CDR3 DNA follows: TGCGCCAGCAGCTTGGGATATCGAGGCGCGAATGAAAAACTGTTTTTT.